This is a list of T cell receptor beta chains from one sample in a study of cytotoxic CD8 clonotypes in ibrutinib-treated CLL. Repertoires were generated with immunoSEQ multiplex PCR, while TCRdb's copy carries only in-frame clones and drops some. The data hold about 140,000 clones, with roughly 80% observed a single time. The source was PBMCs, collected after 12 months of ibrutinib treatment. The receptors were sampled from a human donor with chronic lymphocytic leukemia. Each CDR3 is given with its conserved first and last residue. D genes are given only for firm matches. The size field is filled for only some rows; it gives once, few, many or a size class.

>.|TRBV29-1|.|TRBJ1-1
CSVEAQGSTEAFF
TGCAGCGTTGAAGCCCAGGGTTCCACTGAAGCTTTCTTT
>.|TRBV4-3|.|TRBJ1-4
CASSQDWSGFFGEKLFF
TGCGCCAGCAGCCAAGATTGGTCGGGGTTCTTCGGTGAAAAACTGTTTTTT
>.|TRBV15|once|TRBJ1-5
CATSREIQQPQHF
TGTGCCACCAGCAGAGAAATCCAGCAGCCCCAGCATTTT
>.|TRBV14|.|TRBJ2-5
CASSPPIERETQYF
TGTGCCAGCAGCCCACCAATAGAGCGAGAGACCCAGTACTTC
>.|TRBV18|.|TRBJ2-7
CASSPIGGLGGVAYEQYF
TGTGCCAGCTCACCGATCGGGGGATTAGGTGGGGTTGCGTACGAGCAGTACTTC
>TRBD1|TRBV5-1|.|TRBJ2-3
CASSLTTGVPDTQYF
TGCGCCAGCAGCTTGACAACAGGGGTCCCAGATACGCAGTATTTT
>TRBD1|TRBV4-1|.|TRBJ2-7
CASRGDSSYEQYF
TGCGCCAGCAGAGGGGACAGCTCCTACGAGCAGTACTTC
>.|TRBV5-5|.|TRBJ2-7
CASSLGTEAYEQYF
TGTGCCAGCAGCTTGGGGACAGAGGCCTACGAGCAGTACTTC
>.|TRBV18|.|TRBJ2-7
CASSPPWGSTYEQYF
TGTGCCAGCTCACCACCCTGGGGCAGCACCTACGAGCAGTACTTC
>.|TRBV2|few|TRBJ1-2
CASSETSAANYGYTF
TGTGCCAGCAGTGAAACCTCCGCCGCCAACTATGGCTACACCTTC
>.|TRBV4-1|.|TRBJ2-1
CASSQDRSPSNEQFF
TGCGCCAGCAGCCAAGATCGAAGTCCGTCCAATGAGCAGTTCTTC
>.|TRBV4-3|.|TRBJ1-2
CASSPGDPNYGYTF
TGCGCCAGCAGCCCCGGCGACCCTAACTATGGCTACACCTTC
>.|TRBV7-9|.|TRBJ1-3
CASSLASGGTGNTIYF
TGTGCCAGCAGCTTAGCGTCGGGGGGAACTGGAAACACCATATATTTT
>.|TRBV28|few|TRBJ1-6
CASSPTGQVLSPLHF
TGTGCCAGCAGCCCGACCGGTCAGGTATTGTCACCCCTCCACTTT
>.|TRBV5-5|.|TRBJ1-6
CASSLLRQHNSPLHF
TGTGCCAGCAGCTTGCTGCGACAGCATAATTCACCCCTCCACTTT
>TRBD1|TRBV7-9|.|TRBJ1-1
CASSLETGGSEAFF
TGTGCCAGCAGCTTAGAAACAGGGGGTTCTGAAGCTTTCTTT
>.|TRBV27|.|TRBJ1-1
CASYTGSTEAFF
TGTGCCAGCTACACAGGGTCTACTGAAGCTTTCTTT
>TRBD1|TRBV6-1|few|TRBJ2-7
CASRAGTGAKYEQYF
TGTGCCAGCAGGGCCGGGACAGGGGCTAAATACGAGCAGTACTTC
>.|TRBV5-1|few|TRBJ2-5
CASSLVQGSETQYF
TGCGCCAGCAGCTTGGTTCAGGGATCAGAGACCCAGTACTTC
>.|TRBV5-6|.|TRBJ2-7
CASSLGTGLSYEQYF
TGTGCCAGCAGCTTGGGAACAGGTCTCTCCTACGAGCAGTACTTC
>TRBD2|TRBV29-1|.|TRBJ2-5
CSARDREGIFVETQYF
TGCAGCGCTAGGGATAGGGAGGGAATTTTCGTGGAGACCCAGTACTTC
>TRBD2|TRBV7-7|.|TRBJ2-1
CASSEAGAAYNEQFF
TGTGCTAGCAGCGAAGCGGGAGCGGCCTACAATGAGCAGTTCTTC
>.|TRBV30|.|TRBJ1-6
CACGRTGWNSPLHF
TGTGCCTGCGGCCGCACAGGGTGGAATTCACCCCTCCACTTT
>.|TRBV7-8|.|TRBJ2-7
CASSQGGLGYEQYF
TGTGCCAGCAGTCAGGGGGGGCTGGGCTACGAGCAGTACTTC
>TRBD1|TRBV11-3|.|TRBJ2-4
CASSLVPDRGRTTAKNIQYF
TGTGCCAGCAGCTTAGTTCCCGACAGGGGAAGGACCACGGCCAAAAACATTCAGTACTTC
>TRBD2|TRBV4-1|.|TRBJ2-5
CASSRGGSGETQYF
TGCGCCAGCAGCCGAGGCGGGAGTGGGGAGACCCAGTACTTC
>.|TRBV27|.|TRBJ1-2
CASSRNRDASNYGYTF
TGTGCCAGCAGTCGGAACCGGGACGCCTCAAACTATGGCTACACCTTC
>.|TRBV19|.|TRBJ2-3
CASTMGNTQYF
TGTGCCAGTACCATGGGGAATACGCAGTATTTT
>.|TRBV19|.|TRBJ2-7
CASSILPGDYEQYF
TGTGCCAGTAGTATCCTCCCAGGGGACTACGAGCAGTACTTC
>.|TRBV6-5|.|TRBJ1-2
CASSRSDEAIYGYTF
TGTGCCAGCAGCCGAAGCGACGAGGCTATCTACGGCTACACCTTC
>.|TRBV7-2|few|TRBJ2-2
CASSLASRTGELFF
TGTGCCAGCAGCTTAGCTAGCCGCACCGGGGAGCTGTTTTTT
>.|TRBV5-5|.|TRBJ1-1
CASSLHIEAFF
TGTGCCAGCAGCCTTCACATTGAAGCTTTCTTT
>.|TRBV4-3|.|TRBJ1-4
CASSQELWAANEGWKLFF
TGCGCCAGCAGCCAAGAATTATGGGCAGCGAATGAAGGATGGAAACTGTTTTTT
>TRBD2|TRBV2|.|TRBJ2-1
CASRSGLAGPINEQFF
TGTGCCAGCAGATCGGGACTAGCGGGACCCATCAATGAGCAGTTCTTC
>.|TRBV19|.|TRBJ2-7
CASSLLGDYEQYF
TGTGCCAGTAGTCTACTTGGGGACTACGAGCAGTACTTC
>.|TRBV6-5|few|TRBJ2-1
CASGAWNEQFF
TGTGCCAGCGGGGCCTGGAATGAGCAGTTCTTC
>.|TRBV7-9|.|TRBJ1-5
CASSSGYQPQHF
TGTGCCAGCAGCTCAGGGTATCAGCCCCAGCATTTT
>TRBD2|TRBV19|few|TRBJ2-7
CASRLAAHYEQYF
TGTGCCAGCAGACTAGCGGCCCACTACGAGCAGTACTTC
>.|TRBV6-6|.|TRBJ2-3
CASSQIRDGADTQYF
TGTGCCAGCAGTCAAATTCGGGACGGCGCAGATACGCAGTATTTT
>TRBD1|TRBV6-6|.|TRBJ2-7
CASSYLTGEPYEQYF
TGTGCCAGCAGTTACCTGACAGGGGAACCCTACGAGCAGTACTTC
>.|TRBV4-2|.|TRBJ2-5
CASSQELGPETQYF
TGTGCCAGCAGCCAAGAGTTAGGACCGGAGACCCAGTACTTC
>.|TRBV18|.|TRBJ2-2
CASSPPAWGTGELFF
TGTGCCAGCTCACCTCCAGCGTGGGGTACCGGGGAGCTGTTTTTT
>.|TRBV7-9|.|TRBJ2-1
CASSSTGSSYNEQFF
TGTGCCAGCAGCTCCACTGGAAGCTCCTACAATGAGCAGTTCTTC
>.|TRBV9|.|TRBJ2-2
CASSVSSENTGELFF
TGTGCCAGCAGCGTAAGTTCAGAGAACACCGGGGAGCTGTTTTTT
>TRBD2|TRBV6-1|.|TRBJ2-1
CASSVLAGAYNEQFF
TGTGCCAGCAGTGTTTTAGCGGGAGCCTACAATGAGCAGTTCTTC
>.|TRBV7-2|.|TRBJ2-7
CASSFPAYEQYF
TGTGCCAGCAGCTTTCCCGCATACGAGCAGTACTTC
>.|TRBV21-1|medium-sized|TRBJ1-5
CASSKERGGNQPQHF
TGTGCCAGCAGCAAAGAACGAGGCGGCAATCAGCCCCAGCATTTT